This record concerns one T cell receptor beta chain sequence. Its specificity is unknown. Sequencing used immunoSEQ multiplex PCR; TCRdb keeps in-frame clones, though not all of them. In the table there are millions of clones, 95% of which are singletons. This entry comes from a study of shared clonotypes between healthy human individuals. Whole-study context: A couple of female and three male donors aged 18 to 49 were enrolled.

General study points: Large depth notwithstanding, sorted-subset sequencing proved incomplete by rarefaction.

Germline V gives CDR1 SNHLY, CDR2 FYNNEI. With V trimmed by 5 bases and J by 3 bases, 3 bases remained unmatched. This CDR3 has 14 amino acids. The sequenced sample consisted of naive CD4+ T cells sorted from blood. Subset described: CD45RA+ positively selected. The sequence was collected from a man between 18 and 29 years old in good health. V is TRBV2 and J is TRBJ2-5, with 10 bases lining up with TRBD1. CDR3 protein: CASSLGTGEETQYF. The CDR3, as DNA: TGTGCCAGCAGTCTTGGGACAGGGGAAGAGACCCAGTACTTC.